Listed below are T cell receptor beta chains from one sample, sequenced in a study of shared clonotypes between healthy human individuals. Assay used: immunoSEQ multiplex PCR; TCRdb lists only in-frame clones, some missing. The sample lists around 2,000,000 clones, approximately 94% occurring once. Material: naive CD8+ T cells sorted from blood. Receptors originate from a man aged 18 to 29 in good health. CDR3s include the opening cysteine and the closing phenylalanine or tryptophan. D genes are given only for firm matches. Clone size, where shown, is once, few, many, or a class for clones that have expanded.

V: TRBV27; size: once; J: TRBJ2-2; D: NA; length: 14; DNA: TGTGCCAGCAGCCTGGTGGGGACCCCCGGGGAGCTGTTTTTT; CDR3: CASSLVGTPGELFF
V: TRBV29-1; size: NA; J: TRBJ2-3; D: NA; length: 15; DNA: TGCAGCGTTGATCTTGACAGGTCTGGCACAGATACGCAGTATTTT; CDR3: CSVDLDRSGTDTQYF
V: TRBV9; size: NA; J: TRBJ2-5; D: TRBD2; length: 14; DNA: TGTGCCAGCAGCGAGAGCGGGAGAGGAGAGACCCAGTACTTC; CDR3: CASSESGRGETQYF
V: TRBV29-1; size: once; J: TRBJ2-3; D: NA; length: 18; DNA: TGCAGCGTTGAAGCCCTATCCACCACTAGCAGTTCCACAGATACGCAGTATTTT; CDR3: CSVEALSTTSSSTDTQYF
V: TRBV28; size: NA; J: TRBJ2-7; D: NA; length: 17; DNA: TGTGCCAGCAGCCGCCCCCCCGGGCTGGATTATGTTTACGAGCAGTACTTC; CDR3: CASSRPPGLDYVYEQYF
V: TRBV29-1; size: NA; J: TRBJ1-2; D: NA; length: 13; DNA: TGCAGCGCGGATCGACAGGAGGACTATGGCTACACCTTC; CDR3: CSADRQEDYGYTF
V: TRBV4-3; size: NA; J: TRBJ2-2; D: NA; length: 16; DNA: TGCGCCAGCAGCCAAGACCGAGACAGGAACACCGGGGAGCTGTTTTTT; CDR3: CASSQDRDRNTGELFF
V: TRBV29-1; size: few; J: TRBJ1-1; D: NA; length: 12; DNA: TGCAGCGTTGAAGATCCGACAGGTGAAGCTTTCTTT; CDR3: CSVEDPTGEAFF
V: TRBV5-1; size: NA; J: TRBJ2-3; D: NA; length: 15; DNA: TGCGCCAGCAGCCCCGGGCTGCCGAGGGGAGATACGCAGTATTTT; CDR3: CASSPGLPRGDTQYF
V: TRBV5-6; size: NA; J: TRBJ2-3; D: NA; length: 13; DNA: TGTGCCAGCAGCTCTGGCAACACAGATACGCAGTATTTT; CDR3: CASSSGNTDTQYF
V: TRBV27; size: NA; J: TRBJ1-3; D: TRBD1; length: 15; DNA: TGTGCCAGCAGTTTATCGGGACAGCCTGGAAACACCATATATTTT; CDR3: CASSLSGQPGNTIYF
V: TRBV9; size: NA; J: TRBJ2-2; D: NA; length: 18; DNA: TGTGCCAGCACCGTAGGTCGGCGGGACGAGGCGAACACCGGGGAGCTGTTTTTT; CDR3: CASTVGRRDEANTGELFF
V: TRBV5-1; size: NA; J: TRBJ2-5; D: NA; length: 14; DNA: TGCGCCAGCAGCTTTATGGACAGTTCAGAGACCCAGTACTTC; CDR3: CASSFMDSSETQYF
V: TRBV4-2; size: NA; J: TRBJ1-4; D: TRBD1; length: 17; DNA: TGTGCCAGCAGCCAACTGACAGGGGGCACAACTAATGAAAAACTGTTTTTT; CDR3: CASSQLTGGTTNEKLFF
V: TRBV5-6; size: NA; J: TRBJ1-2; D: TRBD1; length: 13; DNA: TGTGCCAGCAGCCAGGGGGTTACCTATGGCTACACCTTC; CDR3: CASSQGVTYGYTF
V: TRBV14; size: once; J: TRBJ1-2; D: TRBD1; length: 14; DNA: TGTGCCAGCAGCCACGGACAGGGGGGGTATGGCTACACCTTC; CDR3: CASSHGQGGYGYTF
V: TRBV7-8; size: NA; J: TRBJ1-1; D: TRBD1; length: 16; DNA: TGTGCCAGCAGCTTAGCCCTGACAGGGGAGGACACTGAAGCTTTCTTT; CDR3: CASSLALTGEDTEAFF
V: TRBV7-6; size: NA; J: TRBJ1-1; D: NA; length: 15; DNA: TGTGCCAGCAGTCCAGAGGGAGGGTTGGACACTGAAGCTTTCTTT; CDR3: CASSPEGGLDTEAFF
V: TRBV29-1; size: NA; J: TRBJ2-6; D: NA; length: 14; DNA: TGCAGCGTTGAACACGGGACCGGGGCCAACGTCCTGACTTTC; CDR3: CSVEHGTGANVLTF
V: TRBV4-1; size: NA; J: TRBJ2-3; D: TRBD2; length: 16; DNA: TGCGCCAGCAGCCCTGAGTTGGGACTAGTAGTAGATACGCAGTATTTT; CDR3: CASSPELGLVVDTQYF
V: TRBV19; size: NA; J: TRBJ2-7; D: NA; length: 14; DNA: TGTGCCAGTAGTCTTCGACTCCCGGGGGCCGAGCAGTACTTC; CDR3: CASSLRLPGAEQYF
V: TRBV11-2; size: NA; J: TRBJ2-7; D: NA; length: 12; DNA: TGTGCCAGCAGCTTTGACAGTAACGAGCAGTACTTC; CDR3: CASSFDSNEQYF
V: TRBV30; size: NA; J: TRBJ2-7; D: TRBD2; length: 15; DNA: TGTGCCTGGAGTGTAGGAGCGGGAATGTCCTACGAGCAGTACTTC; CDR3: CAWSVGAGMSYEQYF
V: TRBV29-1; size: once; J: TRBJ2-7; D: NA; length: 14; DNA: TGCAGCGTTCATGAGGGAGGCCTGATCTACGAGCAGTACTTC; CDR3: CSVHEGGLIYEQYF
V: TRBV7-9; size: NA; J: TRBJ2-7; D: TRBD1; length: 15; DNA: TGTGCCAGCAGCTATTCGGGGACAGTGACCTACGAGCAGTACTTC; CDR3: CASSYSGTVTYEQYF
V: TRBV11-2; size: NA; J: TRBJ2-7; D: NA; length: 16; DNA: TGTGCCAGCAGCGCGAGGACGACAGGTGGGGTCTACGAGCAGTACTTC; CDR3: CASSARTTGGVYEQYF
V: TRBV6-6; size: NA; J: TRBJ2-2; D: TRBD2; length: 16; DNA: TGTGCCAGCAGTTATTCGGGACTAGCGGTTACCGGGGAGCTGTTTTTT; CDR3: CASSYSGLAVTGELFF
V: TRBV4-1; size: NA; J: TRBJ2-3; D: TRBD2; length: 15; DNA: TGCGCCAGCAGCCAAGTACTAGCGGGAACAGATACGCAGTATTTT; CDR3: CASSQVLAGTDTQYF
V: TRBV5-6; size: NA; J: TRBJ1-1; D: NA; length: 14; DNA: TGTGCCAGCAGCCAGGCCCTTTTTTTGGCTGAAGCTTTCTTT; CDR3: CASSQALFLAEAFF
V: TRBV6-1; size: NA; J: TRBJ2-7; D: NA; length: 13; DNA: TGTGCCACCAGTCCGGAGCTGAACTACGAGCAGTACTTC; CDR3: CATSPELNYEQYF
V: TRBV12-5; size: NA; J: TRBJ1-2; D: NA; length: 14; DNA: TGTGCTAGTGCCGATGACAGATCTAACTATGGCTACACCTTC; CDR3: CASADDRSNYGYTF
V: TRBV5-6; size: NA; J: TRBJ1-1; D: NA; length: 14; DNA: TGTGCCAGCACCCCCACCGCCGAGAACACTGAAGCTTTCTTT; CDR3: CASTPTAENTEAFF
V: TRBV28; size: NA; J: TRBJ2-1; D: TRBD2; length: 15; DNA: TGTGCCAGCAGTTCCCACGGACTAGCGGGAGTTGAGCAGTTCTTC; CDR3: CASSSHGLAGVEQFF
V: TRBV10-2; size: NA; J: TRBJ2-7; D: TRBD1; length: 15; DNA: TGCGCCAGCAGTGAGATGGGACAGGGTACCTACGAGCAGTACTTC; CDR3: CASSEMGQGTYEQYF
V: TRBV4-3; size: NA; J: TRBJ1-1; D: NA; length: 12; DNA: TGCGCCAGCAGCCTAACGGGGCGCGAAGCTTTCTTT; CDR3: CASSLTGREAFF
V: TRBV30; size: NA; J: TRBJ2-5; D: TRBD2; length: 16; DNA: TGTGCCTGGAGTGCTTCCTTCCAGCGGGGGTGGGAGACCCAGTACTTC; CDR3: CAWSASFQRGWETQYF
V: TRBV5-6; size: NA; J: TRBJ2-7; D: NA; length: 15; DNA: TGTGCCAGCAGCTTGGGGACTCTTAGTGACTACGAGCAGTACTTC; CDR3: CASSLGTLSDYEQYF
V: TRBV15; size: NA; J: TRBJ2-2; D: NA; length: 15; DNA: TGTGCCACCAGCAGAGGGACAGCGAACACCGGGGAGCTGTTTTTT; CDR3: CATSRGTANTGELFF
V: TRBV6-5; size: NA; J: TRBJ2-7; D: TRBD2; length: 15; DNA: TGTGCCAGCAGACCACTAGCGGGACTCTCCTACGAGCAGTACTTC; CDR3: CASRPLAGLSYEQYF
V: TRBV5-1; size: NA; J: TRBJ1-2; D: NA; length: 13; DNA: TGCGCCAGCAGCTTGGCTTTAGGGGATGGCTACACCTTC; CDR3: CASSLALGDGYTF
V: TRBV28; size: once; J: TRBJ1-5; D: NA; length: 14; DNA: TGTGCCAGCAGCTTAACGGCGGGTTGGGAGCCCCAGCATTTT; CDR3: CASSLTAGWEPQHF
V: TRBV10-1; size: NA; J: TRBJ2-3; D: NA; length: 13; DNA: TGCGCCAGCAGTGACGGAACGGCAGATACGCAGTATTTT; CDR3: CASSDGTADTQYF
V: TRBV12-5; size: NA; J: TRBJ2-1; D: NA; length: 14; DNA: TGTGCTAGTGGTTTGGGACCGACCTACAATGAGCAGTTCTTC; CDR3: CASGLGPTYNEQFF
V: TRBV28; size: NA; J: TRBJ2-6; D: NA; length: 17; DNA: TGTGCCAGCAGCCCATTGGCCTGGGGCTCTGGGGCCAACGTCCTGACTTTC; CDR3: CASSPLAWGSGANVLTF